This T cell receptor (beta chain) appears in the sequencing data of a study of cytomegalovirus exposure and HLA in healthy donors. General observations from the study: It was approximately 150 TCR beta chains that were listed as cytomegalovirus-associated. An analysis that was carried out later associated 16,951 TCR beta sequences with HLA alleles at 0.05 false discovery rate.

A remark on this clone: The antigen remains undetermined.

The germline V gene encodes CDR1 SNHLY and CDR2 FYNNEI. The CDR3 has 12 residues. V shed 1 base and J shed 4 bases, with 4 bases lying between them. A multiplex PCR was run with 60 Vbeta primers and 13 Jbeta primers. Profiling relied on immunoSEQ multiplex PCR, and the TCRdb table lists in-frame clones only, not all of them. This sample's clone table lists about 200,000 clones. The sequence derives from a woman in her twenties or thirties in good health and CMV-seropositive. The sequencing sample was made of PBMCs. V usage is TRBV2 and J usage is TRBJ2-5; D is unclear. This CDR3 reads CASSEGAETQYF. The CDR3 DNA reads as TGTGCCAGCAGTGAAGGGGCAGAGACCCAGTACTTC.